These T cell receptor beta chains were read from a single sample in a study of blood T cell repertoires in COVID-19. Sequencing used immunoSEQ multiplex PCR; TCRdb keeps in-frame clones, though not all of them. The sample contains tens of thousands of clones, over 65% of which appear only once. The sample comprised peripheral blood. Every receptor here comes from a man aged 45-65 years with active or convalescent COVID-19. Both conserved end residues are part of each CDR3. Each record gives: clone size, D gene, J gene, V gene, CDR3 protein, CDR3 DNA. A D gene is named only where the DNA matches it firmly. Clone size is shown for a subset of rows, as once, few, many or a class of expanded clone.

size: -; D: TRBD1; J: TRBJ1-2; V: TRBV7-3; CDR3: CASSRGQGDGYTF; DNA: TGTGCCAGCAGCCGCGGACAGGGAGATGGCTACACCTTC
size: -; D: -; J: TRBJ2-3; V: TRBV7-8; CDR3: CASSPDPGRQYF; DNA: TGTGCCAGCAGCCCAGACCCCGGGAGGCAGTATTTT
size: few; D: -; J: TRBJ1-4; V: TRBV5-1; CDR3: CASSGGELGANEKLFF; DNA: TGCGCCAGCAGTGGGGGGGAACTTGGAGCTAATGAAAAACTGTTTTTT
size: few; D: -; J: TRBJ1-2; V: TRBV6-5; CDR3: CASSYSRVSHGYTF; DNA: TGTGCCAGCAGTTACTCGAGGGTTTCCCATGGCTACACCTTC
size: -; D: -; J: TRBJ1-2; V: TRBV6-5; CDR3: CASSAGSANYGYTF; DNA: TGTGCCAGCAGCGCGGGGTCGGCTAACTATGGCTACACCTTC
size: -; D: -; J: TRBJ1-2; V: TRBV27; CDR3: CASSLHSEGYGYTF; DNA: TGTGCCAGCAGTTTACACTCGGAGGGTTATGGCTACACCTTC
size: -; D: -; J: TRBJ1-2; V: TRBV7-3; CDR3: CASSPGTSNYGYTF; DNA: TGTGCCAGCAGCCCGGGGACATCTAACTATGGCTACACCTTC
size: few; D: -; J: TRBJ2-3; V: TRBV27; CDR3: CASSFGDTQYF; DNA: TGTGCCAGCAGTTTCGGGGATACGCAGTATTTT
size: -; D: TRBD1; J: TRBJ2-7; V: TRBV6-5; CDR3: CASSYDRGHEQYF; DNA: TGTGCCAGCAGTTATGACAGGGGGCACGAGCAGTACTTC
size: -; D: -; J: TRBJ2-7; V: TRBV27; CDR3: CASSKPLGSEQYF; DNA: TGTGCCAGCAGTAAGCCCTTGGGCTCCGAGCAGTACTTC
size: -; D: TRBD1; J: TRBJ1-2; V: TRBV7-3; CDR3: CASSLSTGDGYTF; DNA: TGTGCCAGCAGCTTAAGCACAGGGGATGGCTACACCTTC
size: -; D: TRBD2; J: TRBJ2-1; V: TRBV5-4; CDR3: CASSLDLSGADNEQFF; DNA: TGTGCCAGCAGCTTGGATCTTAGCGGGGCTGACAATGAGCAGTTCTTC
size: -; D: TRBD1; J: TRBJ1-5; V: TRBV2; CDR3: CASSHRQGEISNQPQHF; DNA: TGTGCCAGCAGTCATAGACAGGGGGAAATTAGCAATCAGCCCCAGCATTTT
size: -; D: TRBD1; J: TRBJ1-1; V: TRBV18; CDR3: CASSPNRGDSGTEAFF; DNA: TGTGCCAGCTCACCGAATAGAGGGGACAGTGGCACTGAAGCTTTCTTT
size: -; D: TRBD2; J: TRBJ2-3; V: TRBV29-1; CDR3: CSASGRGTTDTQYF; DNA: TGCAGCGCCTCCGGGCGGGGGACCACAGATACGCAGTATTTT
size: -; D: TRBD1; J: TRBJ2-1; V: TRBV12-3/TRBV12-4; CDR3: CASNRQGLHEQFF; DNA: TGTGCCAGCAATCGACAGGGGTTGCATGAGCAGTTCTTC
size: -; D: -; J: TRBJ1-4; V: TRBV5-1; CDR3: CASSLDRSNEKLFF; DNA: TGCGCCAGCAGCTTGGACCGGAGTAATGAAAAACTGTTTTTT
size: -; D: -; J: TRBJ2-1; V: TRBV4-3; CDR3: CASSQDKTDWVDPFF; DNA: TGCGCCAGCAGCCAAGATAAGACGGACTGGGTGGACCCGTTCTTC
size: -; D: -; J: TRBJ2-2; V: TRBV5-5; CDR3: CASSLGRGQLNTGELFF; DNA: TGTGCCAGCAGCTTGGGGCGGGGACAGTTGAACACCGGGGAGCTGTTTTTT
size: -; D: -; J: TRBJ2-2; V: TRBV4-1; CDR3: CASSRAQGTVRGGELFF; DNA: TGCGCCAGCAGCCGAGCGCAGGGTACTGTTAGGGGCGGGGAGCTGTTTTTT
size: -; D: TRBD1; J: TRBJ1-4; V: TRBV11-2; CDR3: CASSLGGQGNEKLFF; DNA: TGTGCCAGCAGCTTAGGGGGACAGGGGAATGAAAAACTGTTTTTT
size: -; D: -; J: TRBJ2-3; V: TRBV19; CDR3: CASASGKEVTDTQYF; DNA: TGTGCCAGTGCCTCAGGGAAGGAAGTCACAGATACGCAGTATTTT
size: -; D: -; J: TRBJ2-2; V: TRBV19; CDR3: CASSQVHTGELFF; DNA: TGTGCCAGTAGCCAGGTGCACACCGGGGAGCTGTTTTTT
size: -; D: TRBD2; J: TRBJ2-1; V: TRBV9; CDR3: CASSLDPGTSGGEQFF; DNA: TGTGCCAGCAGCTTGGATCCAGGGACTAGCGGGGGTGAGCAGTTCTTC
size: -; D: -; J: TRBJ2-7; V: TRBV2; CDR3: CASKEKADPLTRLTYRYF; DNA: TGTGCCAGCAAAGAGAAGGCAGACCCCCTTACCCGTTTGACATATCGGTACTTC
size: -; D: -; J: TRBJ2-1; V: TRBV6-6; CDR3: CASSYSTVYNEQFF; DNA: TGTGCCAGCAGTTACTCTACGGTCTACAATGAGCAGTTCTTC
size: -; D: TRBD2; J: TRBJ2-1; V: TRBV27; CDR3: CASSFLAGGQNEQFF; DNA: TGTGCCAGCAGTTTTCTAGCGGGGGGGCAGAATGAGCAGTTCTTC
size: -; D: -; J: TRBJ1-6; V: TRBV7-2; CDR3: CASSGAVNSPLHF; DNA: TGTGCCAGCAGTGGGGCAGTTAATTCACCCCTCCACTTT
size: -; D: -; J: TRBJ1-6; V: TRBV5-1; CDR3: CASSFNRGYNSPLHF; DNA: TGCGCCAGCAGCTTCAATCGGGGGTATAATTCACCCCTCCACTTT
size: -; D: -; J: TRBJ2-7; V: TRBV7-9; CDR3: CASSLAESSYEQYF; DNA: TGTGCCAGCAGCTTAGCGGAGAGCTCCTACGAGCAGTACTTC
size: -; D: -; J: TRBJ2-5; V: TRBV18; CDR3: CASSEDSGETQYF; DNA: TGTGCCAGCTCCGAGGACTCGGGGGAGACCCAGTACTTC
size: -; D: TRBD2; J: TRBJ2-7; V: TRBV11-2; CDR3: CASSSRRLASYEQYF; DNA: TGTGCCAGCAGCTCCCGGCGACTAGCCTCCTACGAGCAGTACTTC
size: -; D: -; J: TRBJ2-1; V: TRBV12-3/TRBV12-4; CDR3: CASRSQGYEQFF; DNA: TGTGCCAGCAGGTCACAGGGTTATGAGCAGTTCTTC
size: -; D: TRBD2; J: TRBJ2-7; V: TRBV24-1; CDR3: CATSDPGTSKYF; DNA: TGTGCCACCAGTGACCCCGGGACTAGTAAGTACTTC
size: -; D: -; J: TRBJ1-1; V: TRBV10-3; CDR3: CATSEGRGMNTEAFF; DNA: TGTGCCACATCCGAGGGCAGGGGCATGAACACTGAAGCTTTCTTT
size: -; D: TRBD1; J: TRBJ1-2; V: TRBV7-9; CDR3: CASSPPGTGGWYTF; DNA: TGTGCCAGCAGCCCACCCGGGACAGGGGGCTGGTACACCTTC
size: many; D: -; J: TRBJ2-2; V: TRBV11-3; CDR3: CASSLHIGGELFF; DNA: TGTGCCAGCAGCTTACATATCGGCGGGGAGCTGTTTTTT
size: -; D: -; J: TRBJ2-7; V: TRBV3-1/TRBV3-2; CDR3: CASSQGLSGPGYEQYF; DNA: TGTGCCAGCAGCCAAGGGTTAAGCGGACCCGGGTACGAGCAGTACTTC